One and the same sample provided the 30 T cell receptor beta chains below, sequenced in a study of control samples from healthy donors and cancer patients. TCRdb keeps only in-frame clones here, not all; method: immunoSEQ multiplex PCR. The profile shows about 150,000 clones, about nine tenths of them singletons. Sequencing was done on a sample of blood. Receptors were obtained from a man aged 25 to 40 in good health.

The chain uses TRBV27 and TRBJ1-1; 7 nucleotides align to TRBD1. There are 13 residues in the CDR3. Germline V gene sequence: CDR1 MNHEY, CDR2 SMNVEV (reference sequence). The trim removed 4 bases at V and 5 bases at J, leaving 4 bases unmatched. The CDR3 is CASSSGTATEAFF. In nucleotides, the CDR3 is TGTGCCAGCAGTTCCGGGACAGCGACTGAAGCTTTCTTT.

The CDR3: CASSGRGGNQPQHF. The CDR3 nucleotides are TGTGCCAGCAGCGGCAGGGGTGGCAATCAGCCCCAGCATTTT. The genes are TRBV13 and TRBJ1-5, with D perhaps matching TRBD1 (6 bases). V was clipped by 5 bases and J by 2 bases, with 10 bases between them. Germline CDR1 PRHDT, CDR2 FYEKMQ (reference sequence). The length of the CDR3 is 14 residues.

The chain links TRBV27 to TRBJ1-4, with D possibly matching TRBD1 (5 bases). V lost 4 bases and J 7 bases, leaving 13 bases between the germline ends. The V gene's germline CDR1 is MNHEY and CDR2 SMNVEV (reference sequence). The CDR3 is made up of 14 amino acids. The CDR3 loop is CASSYTSRGEKLFF. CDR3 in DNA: TGTGCCAGCAGTTACACTTCGAGGGGTGAAAAACTGTTTTTT.

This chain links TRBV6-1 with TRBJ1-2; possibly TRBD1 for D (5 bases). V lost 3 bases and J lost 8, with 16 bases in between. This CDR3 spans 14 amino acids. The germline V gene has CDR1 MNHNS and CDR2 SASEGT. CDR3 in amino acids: CASSERDSRGGYTF. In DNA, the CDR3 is TGTGCCAGCAGTGAGAGGGACTCCCGGGGGGGCTACACCTTC.

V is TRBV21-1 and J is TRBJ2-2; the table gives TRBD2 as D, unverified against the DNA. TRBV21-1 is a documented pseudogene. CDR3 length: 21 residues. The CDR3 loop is CASSKRGRLAGAKVGTGELFF. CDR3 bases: TGTGCCAGCAGCAAAAGGGGGAGGCTAGCGGGGGCCAAGGTGGGCACCGGGGAGCTGTTTTTT.

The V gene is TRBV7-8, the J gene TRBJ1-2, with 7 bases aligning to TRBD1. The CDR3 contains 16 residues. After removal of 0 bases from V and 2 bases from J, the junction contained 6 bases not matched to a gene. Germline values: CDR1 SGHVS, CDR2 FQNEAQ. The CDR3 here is CASSLATGQFNYGYTF. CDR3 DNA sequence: TGTGCCAGCAGCTTAGCTACGGGACAGTTCAACTATGGCTACACCTTC.

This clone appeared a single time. The CDR3 spells CASSLNSRLASYNEQFF. CDR3 coding DNA: TGTGCCAGCAGCTTAAATTCGAGGCTAGCGAGCTACAATGAGCAGTTCTTC. The chain joins TRBV11-3 to TRBJ2-1; D may be TRBD2 (6 bases). Germline-derived CDR1 and CDR2 are SGHNT and YENEEA. The CDR3 is 17 amino acids. V was shortened by 2 bases and J by 3 bases, with 17 bases between the two germline ends.

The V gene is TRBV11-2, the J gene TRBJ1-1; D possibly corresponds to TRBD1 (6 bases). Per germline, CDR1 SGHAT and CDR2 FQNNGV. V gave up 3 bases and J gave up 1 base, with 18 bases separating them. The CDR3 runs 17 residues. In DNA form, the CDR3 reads TGTGCCAGCAGCTTTTCGACAGGCGGGTTAGGGAACACTGAAGCTTTCTTT. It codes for CASSFSTGGLGNTEAFF.

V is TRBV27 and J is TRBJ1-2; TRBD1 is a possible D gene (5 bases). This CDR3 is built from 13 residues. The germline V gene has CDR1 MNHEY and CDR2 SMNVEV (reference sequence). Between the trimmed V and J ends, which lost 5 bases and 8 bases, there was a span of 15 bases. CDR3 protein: CASSTLDTVGYTF. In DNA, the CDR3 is TGTGCCAGCAGTACCTTGGACACTGTCGGCTACACCTTC.

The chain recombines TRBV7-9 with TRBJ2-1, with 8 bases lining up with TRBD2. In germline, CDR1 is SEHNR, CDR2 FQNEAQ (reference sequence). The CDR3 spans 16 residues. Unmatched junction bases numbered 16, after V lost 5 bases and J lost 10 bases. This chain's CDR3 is CASSHPLGLGSGEQFF. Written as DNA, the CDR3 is TGTGCCAGCAGCCACCCCTTGGGACTAGGCTCGGGCGAGCAGTTCTTC.

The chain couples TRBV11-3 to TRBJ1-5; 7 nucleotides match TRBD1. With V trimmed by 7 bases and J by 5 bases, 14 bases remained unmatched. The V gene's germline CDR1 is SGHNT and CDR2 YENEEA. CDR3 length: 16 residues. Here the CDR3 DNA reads TGTGCCAGCACCACACGTCACCGGGACAGAGATCAGCCCCAGCATTTT. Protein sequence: CASTTRHRDRDQPQHF.

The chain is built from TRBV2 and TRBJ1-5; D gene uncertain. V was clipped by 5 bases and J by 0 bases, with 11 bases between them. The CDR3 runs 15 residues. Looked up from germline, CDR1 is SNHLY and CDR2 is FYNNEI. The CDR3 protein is CASSPTGVSNQPQHF. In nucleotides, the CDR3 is TGTGCCAGCAGTCCCACTGGGGTTAGCAATCAGCCCCAGCATTTT. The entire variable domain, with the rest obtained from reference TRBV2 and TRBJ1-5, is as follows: EPEVTQTPSHQVTQMGQEVILRCVPISNHLYFYWYRQILGQKVEFLVSFYNNEISEKSEIFDDQFSVERPDGSNFTLKIRSTKLEDSAMYFCASSPTGVSNQPQHFGDGTRLSIL.

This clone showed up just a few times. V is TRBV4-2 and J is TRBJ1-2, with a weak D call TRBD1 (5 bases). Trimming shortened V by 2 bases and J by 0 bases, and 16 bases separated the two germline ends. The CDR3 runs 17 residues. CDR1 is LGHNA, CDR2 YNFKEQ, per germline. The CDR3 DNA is TGTGCCAGCAGCCAACGGCCCGGGGGGGGAGCTAACTATGGCTACACCTTC. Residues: CASSQRPGGGANYGYTF.

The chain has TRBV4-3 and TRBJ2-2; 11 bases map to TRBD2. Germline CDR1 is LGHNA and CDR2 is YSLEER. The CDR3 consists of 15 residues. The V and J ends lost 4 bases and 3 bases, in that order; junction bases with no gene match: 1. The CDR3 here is CASSRSGGDTGELFF. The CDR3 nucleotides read TGCGCCAGCAGCCGTAGCGGGGGGGACACCGGGGAGCTGTTTTTT.

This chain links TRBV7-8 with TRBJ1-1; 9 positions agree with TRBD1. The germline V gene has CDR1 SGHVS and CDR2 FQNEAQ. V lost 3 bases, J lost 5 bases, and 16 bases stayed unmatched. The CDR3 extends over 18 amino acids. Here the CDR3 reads CASSFSTGGAKSRTEAFF. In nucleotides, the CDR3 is TGTGCCAGCAGCTTCTCCACAGGGGGCGCAAAGAGTAGGACTGAAGCTTTCTTT.

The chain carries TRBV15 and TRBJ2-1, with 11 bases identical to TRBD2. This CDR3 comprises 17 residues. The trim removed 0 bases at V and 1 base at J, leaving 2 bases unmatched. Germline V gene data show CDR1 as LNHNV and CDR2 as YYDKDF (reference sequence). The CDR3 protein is CATSRDIAGGSYNEQFF. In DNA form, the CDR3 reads TGTGCCACCAGCAGAGATATAGCGGGGGGGTCCTACAATGAGCAGTTCTTC. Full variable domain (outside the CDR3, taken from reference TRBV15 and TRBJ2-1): DAMVIQNPRYQVTQFGKPVTLSCSQTLNHNVMYWYQQKSSQAPKLLFHYYDKDFNNEADTPDNFQSRRPNTSFCFLDIRSPGLGDTAMYLCATSRDIAGGSYNEQFFGPGTRLTVL.

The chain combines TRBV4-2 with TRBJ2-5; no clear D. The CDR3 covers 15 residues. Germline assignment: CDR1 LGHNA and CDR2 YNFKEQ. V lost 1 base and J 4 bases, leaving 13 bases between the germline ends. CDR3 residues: CASSQVGSSSETQYF. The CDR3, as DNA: TGTGCCAGCAGCCAAGTTGGCAGCTCCTCAGAGACCCAGTACTTC.

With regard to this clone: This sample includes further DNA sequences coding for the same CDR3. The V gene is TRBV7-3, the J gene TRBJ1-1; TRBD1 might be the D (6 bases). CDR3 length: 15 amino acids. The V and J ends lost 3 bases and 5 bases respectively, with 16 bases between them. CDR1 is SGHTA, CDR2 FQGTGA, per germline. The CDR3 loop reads CASSFGGGGGTEAFF. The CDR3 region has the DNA TGTGCCAGCAGCTTCGGGGGAGGGGGTGGAACTGAAGCTTTCTTT. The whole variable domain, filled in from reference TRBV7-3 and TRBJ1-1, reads GAGVSQTPSNKVTEKGKYVELRCDPISGHTALYWYRQSLGQGPEFLIYFQGTGAADDSGLPNDRFFAVRPEGSVSTLKIQRTERGDSAVYLCASSFGGGGGTEAFFGQGTRLTVV.

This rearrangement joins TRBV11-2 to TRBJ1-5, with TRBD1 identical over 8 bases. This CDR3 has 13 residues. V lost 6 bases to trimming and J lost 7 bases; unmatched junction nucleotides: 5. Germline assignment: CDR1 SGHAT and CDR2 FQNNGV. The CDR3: CASSPDRVQPQHF. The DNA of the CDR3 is TGTGCCAGCAGTCCGGACAGGGTACAGCCCCAGCATTTT. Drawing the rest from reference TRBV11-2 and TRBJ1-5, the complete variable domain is EAGVAQSPRYKIIEKRQSVAFWCNPISGHATLYWYQQILGQGPKLLIQFQNNGVVDDSQLPKDRFSAERLKGVDSTLKIQPAKLEDSAVYLCASSPDRVQPQHFGDGTRLSIL.

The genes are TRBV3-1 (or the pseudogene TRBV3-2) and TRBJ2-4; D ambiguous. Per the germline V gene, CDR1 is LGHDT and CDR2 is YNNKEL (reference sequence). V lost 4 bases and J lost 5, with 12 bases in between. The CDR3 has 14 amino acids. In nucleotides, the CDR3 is TGTGCCAGCAGCCCCCCGGCACCTGAAAACATTCAGTACTTC. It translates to CASSPPAPENIQYF.

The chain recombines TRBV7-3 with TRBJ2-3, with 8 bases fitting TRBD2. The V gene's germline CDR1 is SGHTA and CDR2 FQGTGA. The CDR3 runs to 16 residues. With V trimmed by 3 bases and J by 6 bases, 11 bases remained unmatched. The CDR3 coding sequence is TGTGCCAGCAGCTTTGGCGCGGCGGGAGGATCCGATACGCAGTATTTT. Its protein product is CASSFGAAGGSDTQYF.

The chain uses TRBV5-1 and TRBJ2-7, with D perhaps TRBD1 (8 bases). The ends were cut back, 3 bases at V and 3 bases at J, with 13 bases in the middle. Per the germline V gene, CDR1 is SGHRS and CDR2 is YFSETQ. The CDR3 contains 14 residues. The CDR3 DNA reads TGCGCCAGCAGCTCACAGGGGGGGAGCTACGAGCAGTACTTC. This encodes CASSSQGGSYEQYF.

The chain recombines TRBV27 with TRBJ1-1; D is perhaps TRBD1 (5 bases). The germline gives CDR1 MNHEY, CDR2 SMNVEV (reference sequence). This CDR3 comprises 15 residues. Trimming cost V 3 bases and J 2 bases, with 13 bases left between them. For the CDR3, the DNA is TGTGCCAGCAGTTTCCTTCAGACAGCCAACACTGAAGCTTTCTTT. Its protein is CASSFLQTANTEAFF.

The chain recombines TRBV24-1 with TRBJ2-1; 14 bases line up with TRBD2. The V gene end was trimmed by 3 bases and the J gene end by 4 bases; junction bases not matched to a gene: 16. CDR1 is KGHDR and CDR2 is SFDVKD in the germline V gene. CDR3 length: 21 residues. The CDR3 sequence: CATSDPKPGLAGDGLYNEQFF. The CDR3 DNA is TGTGCCACCAGTGATCCGAAACCGGGACTAGCGGGAGACGGACTTTACAATGAGCAGTTCTTC.

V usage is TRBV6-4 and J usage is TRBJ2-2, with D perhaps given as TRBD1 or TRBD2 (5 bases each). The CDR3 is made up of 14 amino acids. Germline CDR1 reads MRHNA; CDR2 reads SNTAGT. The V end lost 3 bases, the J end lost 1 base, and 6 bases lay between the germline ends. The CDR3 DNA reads TGTGCCAGCAGTGAGGGGGAGAACACCGGGGAGCTGTTTTTT. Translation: CASSEGENTGELFF.

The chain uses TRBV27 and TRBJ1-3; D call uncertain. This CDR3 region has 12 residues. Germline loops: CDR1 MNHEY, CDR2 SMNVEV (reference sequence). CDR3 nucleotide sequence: TGTTTCAACACGGAGGGCGGAAACACCATATATTTT. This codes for CFNTEGGNTIYF.

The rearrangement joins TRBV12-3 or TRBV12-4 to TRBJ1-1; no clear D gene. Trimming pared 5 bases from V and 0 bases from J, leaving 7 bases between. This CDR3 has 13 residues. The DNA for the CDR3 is TGTGCCAGCAGTCCACAAATGAACACTGAAGCTTTCTTT. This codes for CASSPQMNTEAFF.

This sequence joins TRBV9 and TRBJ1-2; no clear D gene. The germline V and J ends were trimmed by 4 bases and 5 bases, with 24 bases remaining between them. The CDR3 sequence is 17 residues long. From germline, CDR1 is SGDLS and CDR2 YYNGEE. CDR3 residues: CASSPNTLQGPAYGYTF. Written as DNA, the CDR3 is TGTGCCAGCAGCCCAAATACTCTACAAGGCCCTGCTTATGGCTACACCTTC.

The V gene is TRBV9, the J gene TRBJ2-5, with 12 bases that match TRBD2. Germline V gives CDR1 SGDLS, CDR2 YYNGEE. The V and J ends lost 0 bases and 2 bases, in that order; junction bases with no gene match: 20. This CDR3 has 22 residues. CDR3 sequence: CASSVGVLAGGRGYRVQETQYF. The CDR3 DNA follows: TGTGCCAGCAGCGTAGGTGTCCTAGCGGGAGGGCGGGGGTACCGGGTACAAGAGACCCAGTACTTC.

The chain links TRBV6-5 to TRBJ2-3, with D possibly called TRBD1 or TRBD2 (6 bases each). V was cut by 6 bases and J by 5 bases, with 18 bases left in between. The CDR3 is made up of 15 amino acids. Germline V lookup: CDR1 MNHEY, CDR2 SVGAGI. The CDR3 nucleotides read TGTGCCAGCAGCCGAGGACCGGGGGCAGGAGATACGCAGTATTTT. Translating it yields CASSRGPGAGDTQYF.